Below are 25 T cell receptor beta chains sequenced from a single sample in a study of CD8 T cell repertoires and HIV-1 epitope variants. Their antigen targets remain unknown. Clones were sequenced by immunoSEQ multiplex PCR, and TCRdb holds only the in-frame ones, with some missing. Of several thousand clones in the sample, roughly 60% were seen once. Sequences were obtained from cultured CD8+ T cells derived from PBMCs. The receptors were sampled from a male donor with HIV.

The gene calls are TRBV28 and TRBJ2-3; D assignment may be TRBD1 or TRBD2 (6 bases each). V lost 6 bases and J 2 bases, leaving 15 bases between the germline ends. In germline, CDR1 is MDHEN, CDR2 SYDVKM. CDR3 length: 15 residues. The CDR3 DNA reads TGTGCCAGCAGCGGGTCGGGGGCCGACACAGATACGCAGTATTTT. Amino acid sequence: CASSGSGADTDTQYF.

This chain joins TRBV7-2 and TRBJ2-5; D assignment may be TRBD1 or TRBD2 (5 bases each). The J call may be mistaken, given a closer DNA end match to TRBJ2-7. The CDR3 is made up of 14 amino acids. CDR1 is SGHTA and CDR2 is FQGNSA in the germline V gene. The CDR3 DNA sequence: TGTGCCAGCAGCTACCTTGGGACGGCCTACGAGCAGTACTTC. Protein: CASSYLGTAYEQYF.

The chain recombines TRBV13 with TRBJ1-2; 10 bases are a match to TRBD1. The V and J ends lost 4 bases and 0 bases, in that order; junction bases with no gene match: 2. Germline V CDR1 and CDR2: PRHDT, FYEKMQ (reference sequence). The CDR3 totals 15 residues. The CDR3 reads CASSSGTGANYGYTF. In DNA, the CDR3 is TGTGCCAGCAGCTCGGGGACAGGGGCTAACTATGGCTACACCTTC.

V usage is TRBV7-2 and J usage is TRBJ1-5; D gene unclear. Germline V gives CDR1 SGHTA, CDR2 FQGNSA. Trimming removed 1 base from V and 5 bases from J, with 3 bases in between. This CDR3 comprises 12 residues. The CDR3 sequence: CASSLDYQPQHF. In nucleotides, the CDR3 is TGTGCCAGCAGCTTAGACTATCAGCCCCAGCATTTT.

The rearrangement joins TRBV5-4 to TRBJ2-1; D may correspond to TRBD1 or TRBD2 (5 bases each). This CDR3 has 15 amino acids. V lost 2 bases, J lost 2 bases, and 11 bases lay in between. Germline V gives CDR1 SGHNT, CDR2 YYREEE (reference sequence). CDR3 sequence (DNA): TGTGCCAGCAGCTTTTGGGACGCCGCCTACAATGAGCAGTTCTTC. Its protein product is CASSFWDAAYNEQFF.

The rearrangement links TRBV5-6 to TRBJ1-2; 11 positions agree with TRBD1. The germline CDR1 and CDR2 sequences are SGHDT and YYEEEE. This CDR3 spans 15 amino acids. With 4 bases clipped from V and 3 bases from J, the junction kept 5 bases outside the gene matches. The CDR3, as DNA: TGTGCCAGCAGCCCGGGACAGGGGGTCGACTATGGCTACACCTTC. The encoded protein is CASSPGQGVDYGYTF.

This clone has just a few counts. The chain has TRBV5-1 and TRBJ1-1, with D unclear. V was clipped by 6 bases and J by 7 bases, with 10 bases between them. The CDR3 covers 11 residues. CDR1 is SGHRS and CDR2 is YFSETQ in the germline V gene. The CDR3 region is CASTGNGEAFF. The CDR3 nucleotides are TGCGCCAGCACCGGTAACGGTGAAGCTTTCTTT. The entire variable domain, with the rest obtained from reference TRBV5-1 and TRBJ1-1, is as follows: KAGVTQTPRYLIKTRGQQVTLSCSPISGHRSVSWYQQTPGQGLQFLFEYFSETQRNKGNFPGRFSGRQFSNSRSEMNVSTLELGDSALYLCASTGNGEAFFGQGTRLTVV.

The chain combines TRBV29-1 with TRBJ2-7; 13 positions match TRBD2. V shed 6 bases and J 10 bases; nucleotides not matched to a gene: 12. The CDR3 sequence is 14 residues long. Looked up from germline, CDR1 is SQVTM and CDR2 is ANQGSEA. CDR3 in DNA: TGCAGCGTAAGACTAGCGGGAGGCGCCGGGGACCAGTACTTC. It specifies CSVRLAGGAGDQYF.

In its sample, this clone was seen once. The V gene is TRBV27, the J gene TRBJ2-7; TRBD1 matches at 10 bases. The trim removed 8 bases at V and 2 bases at J, leaving 15 bases unmatched. CDR1 is MNHEY, CDR2 SMNVEV, per germline (reference sequence). The CDR3 spans 17 residues. CDR3 nucleotide sequence: TGTGCCAGCGGACCAATCACGGGGACAGGGGCCCCCTACGAGCAGTACTTC. Protein: CASGPITGTGAPYEQYF.

This sequence joins TRBV25-1 and TRBJ1-1; possible D gene TRBD1, 6 bases. CDR1 and CDR2 from the germline V gene are MGHDK and SYGVNS. The ends were cut back, 2 bases at V and 8 bases at J, with 9 bases in the middle. The CDR3 loop spans 12 amino acids. In nucleotides, the CDR3 is TGTGCCAGCAGTGAAGCCGGGACAGAAGCTTTCTTT. Protein sequence: CASSEAGTEAFF.

The chain recombines TRBV5-6 with TRBJ2-7; D not certain. Trimming cost V 0 bases and J 5 bases, with 6 bases left between them. Germline CDR1 is SGHDT and CDR2 is YYEEEE. CDR3 length: 12 residues. The CDR3 is CASSLVRNEQYF. The CDR3, as DNA: TGTGCCAGCAGCTTGGTGAGGAACGAGCAGTACTTC. Based on the CDR3 plus reference TRBV5-6 and TRBJ2-7, the full variable domain is DAGVTQSPTHLIKTRGQQVTLRCSPKSGHDTVSWYQQALGQGPQFIFQYYEEEERQRGNFPDRFSGHQFPNYSSELNVNALLLGDSALYLCASSLVRNEQYFGPGTRLTVT.

The chain carries TRBV7-3 and TRBJ2-1; D gene uncertain. Germline V CDR1 and CDR2: SGHTA, FQGTGA. The CDR3 extends over 15 amino acids. With 3 bases removed from V and 0 bases from J, the gap between germline ends came to 9 bases. CDR3 in DNA: TGTGCCAGCAGCTTGGGGATGAGCTCCTACAATGAGCAGTTCTTC. It encodes CASSLGMSSYNEQFF.

The chain employs TRBV7-9 and TRBJ2-1; TRBD2 matches 7 bases. The germline CDR1 and CDR2 sequences are SEHNR and FQNEAQ (reference sequence). After removal of 5 bases from V and 5 bases from J, the junction contained 6 bases not matched to a gene. This CDR3 is 14 amino acids long. CDR3 bases: TGTGCCAGCAGCCATAGCGGGTCCGACAATGAGCAGTTCTTC. It translates to CASSHSGSDNEQFF. The complete variable domain, with remaining parts taken from reference TRBV7-9 and TRBJ2-1, reads DTGVSQNPRHKITKRGQNVTFRCDPISEHNRLYWYRQTLGQGPEFLTYFQNEAQLEKSRLLSDRFSAERPKGSFSTLEIQRTEQGDSAMYLCASSHSGSDNEQFFGPGTRLTVL.

This chain joins TRBV5-1 and TRBJ2-6; D tentatively reads TRBD1 or TRBD2 (5 bases each). The germline gives CDR1 SGHRS, CDR2 YFSETQ. The CDR3 extends over 18 amino acids. With 4 bases removed from V and 0 bases from J, the gap between germline ends came to 17 bases. The CDR3 region is CASSHRDGRSSGANVLTF. The CDR3 DNA follows: TGCGCCAGCAGCCACCGGGACGGACGATCCTCTGGGGCCAACGTCCTGACTTTC. The whole variable domain, remainder taken from reference TRBV5-1 and TRBJ2-6, is KAGVTQTPRYLIKTRGQQVTLSCSPISGHRSVSWYQQTPGQGLQFLFEYFSETQRNKGNFPGRFSGRQFSNSRSEMNVSTLELGDSALYLCASSHRDGRSSGANVLTFGAGSRLTVL.

The chain employs TRBV19 and TRBJ2-1; D may correspond to TRBD1 or TRBD2 (5 bases each). Germline CDR1 and CDR2: LNHDA and SQIVND (reference sequence). V was clipped by 6 bases and J by 5 bases, with 14 bases between them. The CDR3 sequence is 14 residues long. CDR3 DNA: TGTGCCAGTAGCCCCTGGGACGGAAACAATGAGCAGTTCTTC. Amino acid sequence: CASSPWDGNNEQFF.

This chain joins TRBV2 and TRBJ1-1; TRBD1 agrees at 7 bases. CDR1 SNHLY and CDR2 FYNNEI come from the germline V gene. CDR3 length: 18 residues. The ends lost 10 bases at V and 0 bases at J; junction bases unmatched: 20. The CDR3 nucleotides are TGTGCCATCTCCTCCGGGCGACAGGGTTCCTTGGTGAACACTGAAGCTTTCTTT. Its translation is CAISSGRQGSLVNTEAFF. The whole variable domain, remainder taken from reference TRBV2 and TRBJ1-1, is EPEVTQTPSHQVTQMGQEVILRCVPISNHLYFYWYRQILGQKVEFLVSFYNNEISEKSEIFDDQFSVERPDGSNFTLKIRSTKLEDSAMYFCAISSGRQGSLVNTEAFFGQGTRLTVV.

The rearrangement joins TRBV15 to TRBJ2-1; D is unclear. The CDR3 has 13 amino acids. Germline assignment: CDR1 LNHNV and CDR2 YYDKDF (reference sequence). Trimming removed 6 bases from V and 1 base from J, with 7 bases in between. The CDR3 protein is CATRRKSYNEQFF. The CDR3, as DNA: TGTGCCACCAGACGCAAATCCTACAATGAGCAGTTCTTC.

The chain carries TRBV9 and TRBJ2-7; TRBD1 aligns across 11 bases. Germline CDR1 SGDLS, CDR2 YYNGEE. V lost 0 bases and J lost 6; bases outside the gene matches: 5. There are 15 residues in the CDR3. Here the CDR3 reads CASSVDGQGAFEQYF. The CDR3 nucleotides are TGTGCCAGCAGCGTAGACGGACAGGGGGCCTTCGAGCAGTACTTC. The full variable domain, its missing parts supplied by reference TRBV9 and TRBJ2-7, is DSGVTQTPKHLITATGQRVTLRCSPRSGDLSVYWYQQSLDQGLQFLIQYYNGEERAKGNILERFSAQQFPDLHSELNLSSLELGDSALYFCASSVDGQGAFEQYFGPGTRLTVT.

The V call is TRBV9, the J call TRBJ2-2; D is perhaps TRBD2 (5 bases). V was trimmed by 2 bases and J by 1 base, leaving 18 bases between them. The length of the CDR3 is 18 residues. CDR1 is SGDLS and CDR2 is YYNGEE in the germline V gene. The DNA of the CDR3 is TGTGCCAGCAGCGTCCTCGCAGGTGGGAGCGGGAACACCGGGGAGCTGTTTTTT. This sequence encodes CASSVLAGGSGNTGELFF.

This chain joins TRBV2 and TRBJ2-3; possibly TRBD1 for D (5 bases). Germline V gives CDR1 SNHLY, CDR2 FYNNEI. This CDR3 is built from 13 residues. V lost 6 bases to trimming and J lost 4 bases, with 11 bases between them. The CDR3 bases are TGTGCCAGCAGACTCTTAGGGGCAGATACGCAGTATTTT. This codes for CASRLLGADTQYF.

The chain has TRBV27 and TRBJ1-3; 7 positions agree with TRBD1. The CDR3 is 15 residues long. V shed 5 bases, J shed 2 bases, and the junction held 6 bases outside the gene matches. The germline CDR1 and CDR2 sequences are MNHEY and SMNVEV (reference sequence). The CDR3 region is CASSQTGTAGNTIYF. In DNA, the CDR3 is TGTGCCAGCAGTCAAACCGGGACAGCTGGAAACACCATATATTTT.

The CDR3 nucleotides read TGTGCCTGGAGAGATTTCGGACAGGGAGATCCTGAAGCTTTCTTT. Its translation is CAWRDFGQGDPEAFF. V and J are TRBV30 and TRBJ1-1; 8 bases are a match to TRBD1. The CDR3 extends over 15 amino acids. Germline V gives CDR1 GTSNPN, CDR2 SVGIG (reference sequence). With V trimmed by 3 bases and J by 6 bases, 12 bases remained unmatched.

The chain couples TRBV6-1 to TRBJ2-2; D remains unclear. CDR3 length: 13 residues. The germline V and J ends were trimmed by 7 bases and 7 bases, with 13 bases remaining between them. Germline CDR1 MNHNS, CDR2 SASEGT. CDR3: CASTDWLGGELFF. The CDR3 DNA reads TGTGCCAGCACGGATTGGCTCGGCGGGGAGCTGTTTTTT.

The CDR3 loop reads CASSMDRGFTEAFF. CDR3 coding DNA: TGTGCCAGTAGTATGGACAGGGGGTTCACTGAAGCTTTCTTT. This chain uses TRBV19 with TRBJ1-1; 10 bases are a match to TRBD1. The ends lost 3 bases at V and 4 bases at J; junction bases unmatched: 2. This CDR3 is 14 amino acids long. Germline V lookup: CDR1 LNHDA, CDR2 SQIVND (reference sequence).

This clone was seen only a few times. J is TRBJ1-2 and V is TRBV6-5; D ambiguous. In germline, CDR1 is MNHEY, CDR2 SVGAGI. The V end was cut by 1 base, the J end by 7 bases, with 13 bases between. The CDR3 is 14 residues long. The CDR3 coding sequence is TGTGCCAGCAGTTACTTCCAGGATCGGGGTGGCTACACCTTC. It yields the protein CASSYFQDRGGYTF.